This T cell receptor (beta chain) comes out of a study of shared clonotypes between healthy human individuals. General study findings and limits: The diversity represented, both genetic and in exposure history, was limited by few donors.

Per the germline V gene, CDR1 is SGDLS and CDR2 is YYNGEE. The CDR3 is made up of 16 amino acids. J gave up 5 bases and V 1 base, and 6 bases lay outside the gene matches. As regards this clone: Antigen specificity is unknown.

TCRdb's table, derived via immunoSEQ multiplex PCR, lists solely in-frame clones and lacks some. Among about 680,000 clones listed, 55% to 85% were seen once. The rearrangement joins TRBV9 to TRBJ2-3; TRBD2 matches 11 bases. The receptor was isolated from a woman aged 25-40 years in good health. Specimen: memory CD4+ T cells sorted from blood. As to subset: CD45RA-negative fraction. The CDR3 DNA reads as TGTGCCAGCAGCGTAACTAGCGGGAGTTCGCAAGATACGCAGTATTTT. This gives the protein CASSVTSGSSQDTQYF.